This T cell receptor (beta chain) is from a study of blood T cells in healthy people across ages (dated by TCRdb to between 2014 and 2016). Context from the whole study: In model experiments, template switching captured roughly one uniquely barcoded TCR beta cDNA molecule for every two T cells. To avoid experimental bias, donors of different ages were spread randomly across the sequencing lanes. Two additional independent replicas of 1 million unique cDNA reads from the same blood draw were analyzed for two donors (one aged 18 to 30 and one aged 80 or older). Using deep sequencing normalized with unique cDNA molecular identifiers, the study measured how TCR beta repertoire diversity changes with age. Four age groups were formed from the donors: young (average 16 years), middle-aged (less than 40), aged (over 55) and long-lived (around 80). Summary of the overall study and its limitations: The CMV infection status of donors was not known, potentially confounding age-related changes in expanded clonotypes. Observed TCR beta diversity per million T cells fell roughly linearly with age, and a significant reduction was already apparent by age about 43. Compared with the aged group, more naive CD4+ T cells, fewer expanded clones and increased TCR diversity were shown by the long-lived group, suggesting age selection. Estimates of total diversity based on one million sequenced T cells were considered lower bounds and underestimates. Since profiling was done on bulk unsorted PBMCs, naive and antigen-experienced compartments could not be conclusively compared. A strong correlation was found between observed TCR beta diversity and the percentage of naive T cells measured by flow cytometry.

This clonotype was found a few times. Its antigen is still unknown. Nothing much larger sits one base from this clone, and base qualities are not available. The 39 donors, aged 6 to 90 years, were systemically healthy Caucasian individuals from Russia. About 10 milliliters of peripheral blood were collected from each donor into EDTA-treated Vacutainer tubes. Ficoll-Paque density-gradient centrifugation was used to isolate PBMCs, with at least 6.5 million per sample. Total RNA was extracted from PBMCs with Trizol reagent, with at least 5.5 micrograms obtained per sample. The percentages of naive CD45RAhigh/CD27high T cells were determined by flow cytometry on a PBMC aliquot from every donor. The protocol used for the library was 5' RACE. Sequencing was carried out with an Illumina HiSeq 2500. A second roughly 6 to 12 cycle PCR used a sample-barcoded 5' primer and a J-beta primer mix. A template-switch 5' adaptor carrying 12 random nucleotides introduced a unique molecular identifier onto each TCR beta cDNA molecule. At least 3 million CDR3-containing paired-end reads were obtained from each sample. The Mint cDNA synthesis kit, primed by a TRBC-specific oligonucleotide, was used to synthesize first-strand cDNA from all RNA. Following uracil-DNA glycosylase treatment, all cDNA underwent a first 18-cycle PCR with the universal primers M1SS and BC2_uni_R. The paper's processing steps were these. For normalization, 1 million high-quality reads were randomly selected from each sample, with every read carrying a distinct molecular identifier. Reads with shared molecular identifiers were discarded instead of being binned into consensus sequences. MiTCR, set to a Q25 quality threshold and the strictest error-elimination algorithm, was used for CDR3 identification, clonotype clustering and error correction. A nonparametric unseen species model with Euler transformation was used to estimate a lower bound on total TCR beta diversity. TCRdb's own reprocessing of the public reads used fastp at Q25 and MiXCR and kept productive beta chains. Identical CDR3 protein sequences are pooled into one entry, listed with their most common genes and DNA. Clone size and V and J calls follow TCRdb, not the original study. In all, the sample holds some 1.6 million distinct CDR3 sequences, and about 35% of those were seen once. The leading ten clones occupy around 10% of the sample.

The CDR3 runs 14 residues from the cysteine to the phenylalanine. Only the CDR3 DNA is retained, 42 bases long and in frame from the first base. At the junction V is shortened by 4 bases and J by 9 bases; bases outside the gene matches: 5. CDR1 SGHDT and CDR2 YYEEEE are derived from the germline V gene. Input material: blood. The TCR sequence derives from a woman in her 30s in good health. This chain joins TRBV5-6 to TRBJ2-1, with 12 central nucleotides matching TRBD2. Here the CDR3 is given as CASSPGLAGTEQFF. The nucleotide sequence is TGTGCCAGCAGCCCCGGACTAGCGGGAACTGAGCAGTTCTTC.